The entry below describes one T cell receptor beta chain. The target antigen is unknown. TCRdb re-derived calls from the 5' RACE reads in MiXCR, one entry per CDR3 protein. This table holds 250,000 to 350,000 distinct CDR3 sequences, about 17% found once. Germline V gene lookup returns CDR1 SGHRS and CDR2 YFSETQ. Between the trimmed V and J ends, which lost 2 bases and 0 bases, there was a span of 11 bases. The CDR3 has 16 amino acids. This sample was included in a study of T-cell memory formation after mild COVID-19. Study-level findings and limits: Some clones that responded were present in memory (sampled pre-infection), which suggests cross-reactive memory joined. For second-wave clones that peaked at day 37, SARS-CoV-2 specificity went unverified.

The receptor comes from a man between 18 and 29 years old who had mild COVID-19 (a few samples of this study predate the infection). Cell type and time point are not known. The chain employs TRBV5-1 and TRBJ2-2, with D possibly being TRBD2 (6 bases). The specimen was PBMCs or a T cell subset sorted from them (not recorded which). The CDR3 bases are TGCGCCAGCAGCTTACGTGGAGGGGCGAACACCGGGGAGCTGTTTTTT. It yields the protein CASSLRGGANTGELFF.